This is a list of T cell receptor beta chains from one sample in a study of CD8+ T cells in alopecia areata. The method was immunoSEQ multiplex PCR; TCRdb's version includes in-frame clones alone and lacks a portion of them. The sample lists some 170,000 clones; 63% were seen once. The input for sequencing was CD4+ T cells sorted from blood, taken at week 0. The receptors shown here come from a human donor with alopecia areata. Both conserved end residues are trimmed from each CDR3. Each record gives: clone size, J gene, V gene, CDR3 length, CDR3 protein. Some rows mark clone size as missing; the rest say once, few, many or name a class of expanded clone.

clone_size: few; j_call: TRBJ1-5; v_call: TRBV2; cdr3_length: 14; cdr3_aa: ASSELGQGAAEPQH
clone_size: few; j_call: TRBJ1-1; v_call: TRBV5-1; cdr3_length: 11; cdr3_aa: ASSLVRGTEAF
clone_size: once; j_call: TRBJ2-5; v_call: TRBV29-1; cdr3_length: 9; cdr3_aa: SGAHSETQY
clone_size: .; j_call: TRBJ2-5; v_call: TRBV25-1; cdr3_length: 13; cdr3_aa: ASSETGVPLETQY
clone_size: .; j_call: TRBJ2-3; v_call: TRBV29-1; cdr3_length: 12; cdr3_aa: SVTSGSSTDTQY
clone_size: .; j_call: TRBJ1-2; v_call: TRBV14; cdr3_length: 11; cdr3_aa: ASSQAPALGYT
clone_size: .; j_call: TRBJ2-3; v_call: TRBV29-1; cdr3_length: 16; cdr3_aa: SVVGGLAGESSTDTQY
clone_size: few; j_call: TRBJ1-2; v_call: TRBV7-9; cdr3_length: 10; cdr3_aa: ASSLSWQGLT
clone_size: .; j_call: TRBJ2-7; v_call: TRBV5-1; cdr3_length: 10; cdr3_aa: ASSSDRFEQY
clone_size: .; j_call: TRBJ2-5; v_call: TRBV13; cdr3_length: 13; cdr3_aa: ASSSSGQGQETQY
clone_size: once; j_call: TRBJ1-1; v_call: TRBV29-1; cdr3_length: 11; cdr3_aa: SVGQLMNTEAF
clone_size: .; j_call: TRBJ1-5; v_call: TRBV30; cdr3_length: 11; cdr3_aa: AWSVSGNQPQH
clone_size: .; j_call: TRBJ1-5; v_call: TRBV15; cdr3_length: 12; cdr3_aa: ATSREGGGQPQH
clone_size: .; j_call: TRBJ1-5; v_call: TRBV29-1; cdr3_length: 11; cdr3_aa: SVGLNSNQPQH
clone_size: .; j_call: TRBJ2-7; v_call: TRBV30; cdr3_length: 11; cdr3_aa: AWKIGGRHEQY
clone_size: .; j_call: TRBJ1-6; v_call: TRBV18; cdr3_length: 14; cdr3_aa: ASSPRTGDSNSPLH
clone_size: once; j_call: TRBJ2-3; v_call: TRBV30; cdr3_length: 12; cdr3_aa: AWRLASNTDTQY
clone_size: .; j_call: TRBJ2-5; v_call: TRBV5-1; cdr3_length: 13; cdr3_aa: ASSLGRVGQETQY
clone_size: many; j_call: TRBJ2-7; v_call: TRBV30; cdr3_length: 10; cdr3_aa: ACRDNSYEQY
clone_size: .; j_call: TRBJ1-1; v_call: TRBV6-5; cdr3_length: 11; cdr3_aa: ASSFKENTEAF
clone_size: .; j_call: TRBJ1-2; v_call: TRBV30; cdr3_length: 11; cdr3_aa: ASNRGLLYGYT
clone_size: few; j_call: TRBJ2-1; v_call: TRBV2; cdr3_length: 10; cdr3_aa: ASSEALLEQF
clone_size: .; j_call: TRBJ2-4; v_call: TRBV5-1; cdr3_length: 14; cdr3_aa: ASSLGQGVAKNIQY
clone_size: few; j_call: TRBJ1-2; v_call: TRBV30; cdr3_length: 12; cdr3_aa: ACRQEEVNYGYT
clone_size: once; j_call: TRBJ2-1; v_call: TRBV29-1; cdr3_length: 12; cdr3_aa: SGTSGGAYNEQF
clone_size: .; j_call: TRBJ2-5; v_call: TRBV9; cdr3_length: 12; cdr3_aa: ASSVGLALETQY
clone_size: .; j_call: TRBJ1-5; v_call: TRBV7-2; cdr3_length: 13; cdr3_aa: ASSLRPVSNQPQH
clone_size: .; j_call: TRBJ2-3; v_call: TRBV29-1; cdr3_length: 13; cdr3_aa: SVEATGSYTDTQY
clone_size: .; j_call: TRBJ2-1; v_call: TRBV5-1; cdr3_length: 12; cdr3_aa: ASNKGDVEGEQF
clone_size: .; j_call: TRBJ2-7; v_call: TRBV7-6; cdr3_length: 14; cdr3_aa: ASSLESGLAHDEQY
clone_size: .; j_call: TRBJ2-6; v_call: TRBV5-1; cdr3_length: 12; cdr3_aa: ASSSGPGANVLT
clone_size: .; j_call: TRBJ1-1; v_call: TRBV11-2; cdr3_length: 12; cdr3_aa: ASSHGQANTEAF
clone_size: few; j_call: TRBJ2-6; v_call: TRBV11-1; cdr3_length: 13; cdr3_aa: ASSYRGSGANVLT
clone_size: .; j_call: TRBJ1-1; v_call: TRBV30; cdr3_length: 10; cdr3_aa: AWKNPGQRAF
clone_size: .; j_call: TRBJ2-1; v_call: TRBV9; cdr3_length: 12; cdr3_aa: ASSVAVTSNEQF
clone_size: .; j_call: TRBJ2-1; v_call: TRBV27; cdr3_length: 13; cdr3_aa: ASSSSGPTYNEQF
clone_size: .; j_call: TRBJ2-7; v_call: TRBV11-2; cdr3_length: 12; cdr3_aa: ASRPTRESYEQY
clone_size: .; j_call: TRBJ2-7; v_call: TRBV15; cdr3_length: 11; cdr3_aa: ATSRARSYEQY
clone_size: .; j_call: TRBJ1-1; v_call: TRBV29-1; cdr3_length: 11; cdr3_aa: SVGRQLNTEAF